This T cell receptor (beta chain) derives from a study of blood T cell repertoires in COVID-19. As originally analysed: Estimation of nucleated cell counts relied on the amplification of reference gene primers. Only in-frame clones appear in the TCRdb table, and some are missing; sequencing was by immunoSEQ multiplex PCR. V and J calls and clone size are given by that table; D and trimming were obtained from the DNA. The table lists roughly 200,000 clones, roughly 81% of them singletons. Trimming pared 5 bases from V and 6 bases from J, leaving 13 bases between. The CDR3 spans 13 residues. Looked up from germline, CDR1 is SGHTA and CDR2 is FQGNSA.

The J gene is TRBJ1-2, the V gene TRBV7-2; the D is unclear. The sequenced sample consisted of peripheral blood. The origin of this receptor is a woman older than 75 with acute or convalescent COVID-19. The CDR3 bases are TGTGCCAGCAGCCCCCAGGTGGATAATGGCTACACCTTC. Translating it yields CASSPQVDNGYTF.